One and the same sample provided the 29 T cell receptor beta chains below, sequenced in a study of blood T cell repertoires in COVID-19. Produced via immunoSEQ multiplex PCR; TCRdb's table is partial and in-frame only. The sample consists of 150,000 to 200,000 clones, 75% to 90% of them appearing once. The source material was PBMCs or T cells enriched from blood (not recorded which). Receptors originate from a man aged 70 or older who had been exposed to COVID-19.

The V call is TRBV6-4, the J call TRBJ2-3; no definite D call. Trimming took off 7 bases at V and 1 base at J, with 12 bases between the two ends. The CDR3 is 14 amino acids. Germline CDR1 MRHNA, CDR2 SNTAGT. CDR3 in DNA: TGTGCCAGCATCATGGAGTCACGCACAGATACGCAGTATTTT. This codes for CASIMESRTDTQYF.

The chain recombines TRBV2 with TRBJ2-1; 7 bases line up with TRBD2. The CDR3 covers 13 residues. With V trimmed by 6 bases and J by 10 bases, 9 bases remained unmatched. In germline, CDR1 is SNHLY, CDR2 FYNNEI. The CDR3 DNA follows: TGTGCCAGCAGGAGCAGCGGGGTTCAGGAGCAGTTCTTC. This sequence encodes CASRSSGVQEQFF.

The V call is TRBV5-6, the J call TRBJ2-5; 11 positions agree with TRBD2. Per germline, CDR1 SGHDT and CDR2 YYEEEE. The CDR3 covers 12 residues. The trim removed 7 bases at V and 13 bases at J, leaving 9 bases unmatched. This CDR3 is CASSLTSGITYF. CDR3 DNA: TGTGCCAGCTCCTTGACTAGCGGGATTACGTACTTC.

The chain has TRBV7-2 and TRBJ1-1; 9 nucleotides align to TRBD1. CDR1 and CDR2 (germline): SGHTA, FQGNSA. With V trimmed by 4 bases and J by 4 bases, 10 bases remained unmatched. This CDR3 spans 16 amino acids. Here the CDR3 reads CASSSSGTGSSTEAFF. The DNA of the CDR3 is TGTGCCAGCAGCTCTTCCGGGACAGGGTCGTCCACTGAAGCTTTCTTT.

J is TRBJ2-7 and V is TRBV9, with 8 bases matching TRBD1. The CDR3 sequence is 15 residues long. After removal of 0 bases from V and 6 bases from J, the junction contained 8 bases not matched to a gene. Germline V lookup: CDR1 SGDLS, CDR2 YYNGEE. The CDR3 loop reads CASSVEGAGGREQYF. The CDR3, as DNA: TGTGCCAGCAGCGTAGAGGGGGCAGGGGGCCGCGAGCAGTACTTC.

V usage is TRBV6-5 and J usage is TRBJ2-7, with 9 positions matching TRBD2. Germline V gives CDR1 MNHEY, CDR2 SVGAGI. The CDR3 is made up of 15 amino acids. V gave up 4 bases and J gave up 1 base; unmatched junction bases: 5. CDR3 loop: CASSSRLADSYEQYF. The CDR3 bases are TGTGCCAGCAGTTCCCGACTAGCGGATTCCTACGAGCAGTACTTC.

The chain couples TRBV5-1 to TRBJ2-1; D unresolved. V was shortened by 4 bases and J by 4 bases, with 9 bases between the two germline ends. Per germline, CDR1 SGHRS and CDR2 YFSETQ. The CDR3 sequence is 13 residues long. The CDR3 protein is CASSPTRYNEQFF. The CDR3 DNA follows: TGCGCCAGCAGCCCCACCAGGTACAATGAGCAGTTCTTC.

The chain combines TRBV4-3 with TRBJ2-7; TRBD2 matches 8 bases. The V gene's germline CDR1 is LGHNA and CDR2 YSLEER. There are 16 residues in the CDR3. The trim removed 5 bases at V and 5 bases at J, leaving 14 bases unmatched. The CDR3, as DNA: TGCGCCAGCAGCGGGTCGAGCGGGGGTTCTCCGGACGAGCAGTACTTC. It translates to CASSGSSGGSPDEQYF.

The V and J genes are TRBV18 and TRBJ2-4; a weak D match, TRBD2 (5 bases). Germline CDR1 KGHSH, CDR2 LQKENI. CDR3 length: 15 amino acids. V was trimmed by 3 bases and J by 6 bases, leaving 15 bases between them. In DNA form, the CDR3 reads TGTGCCAGCTCACCGGGGAGCGCCTCCGCAAACATTCAGTACTTC. Its translation: CASSPGSASANIQYF.

The chain employs TRBV19 and TRBJ1-2; 8 bases fit TRBD1. With V trimmed by 4 bases and J by 4 bases, 5 bases remained unmatched. Germline V gives CDR1 LNHDA, CDR2 SQIVND (reference sequence). The CDR3 covers 14 residues. The CDR3 loop reads CASSTPGGAYGYTF. The CDR3 DNA follows: TGTGCCAGTAGTACCCCAGGGGGCGCCTATGGCTACACCTTC. Full variable domain (missing parts from reference TRBV19 and TRBJ1-2): DGGITQSPKYLFRKEGQNVTLSCEQNLNHDAMYWYRQDPGQGLRLIYYSQIVNDFQKGDIAEGYSVSREKKESFPLTVTSAQKNPTAFYLCASSTPGGAYGYTFGSGTRLTVV.

The CDR3 loop reads CASSVGPKNQPQHF. As DNA, the CDR3 is TGTGCCAGCAGCGTAGGGCCGAAGAATCAGCCCCAGCATTTT. The gene calls are TRBV9 and TRBJ1-5; D not resolved. There are 14 residues in the CDR3. V lost 0 bases and J 4 bases, leaving 8 bases between the germline ends. Germline CDR1 SGDLS, CDR2 YYNGEE. The whole variable domain, filled in from reference TRBV9 and TRBJ1-5, reads DSGVTQTPKHLITATGQRVTLRCSPRSGDLSVYWYQQSLDQGLQFLIQYYNGEERAKGNILERFSAQQFPDLHSELNLSSLELGDSALYFCASSVGPKNQPQHFGDGTRLSIL.

The chain uses TRBV18 and TRBJ2-1; D gene ambiguous. Germline CDR1 is KGHSH and CDR2 is LQKENI. The CDR3 length is 13 residues. V was shortened by 6 bases and J by 3 bases, with 9 bases between the two germline ends. The CDR3 DNA follows: TGTGCCAGCTCCGGCGGCGGCTACAATGAGCAGTTCTTC. Its translation: CASSGGGYNEQFF.

This clone has just a few counts. This rearrangement joins TRBV7-6 to TRBJ1-6; no firm D call. Trimming took 5 bases from V and 4 from J, leaving 18 bases between them. This CDR3 is 17 amino acids long. Per germline, CDR1 SGHVS and CDR2 FNYEAQ. In nucleotides, the CDR3 is TGTGCCAGCAGCAAAAGACCCCAGGAATTATATAATTCACCCCTCCACTTT. Its translation: CASSKRPQELYNSPLHF.

This chain connects TRBV24-1 to TRBJ1-4; D not resolved. The CDR3 length is 18 residues. Germline assignment: CDR1 KGHDR and CDR2 SFDVKD. The V and J ends lost 3 bases and 0 bases respectively, with 16 bases between them. Here the CDR3 DNA reads TGTGCCACCAGTGATCCCAAAGAGGGAAGTGCAACTAATGAAAAACTGTTTTTT. Amino acids: CATSDPKEGSATNEKLFF.

The J gene is TRBJ2-5, the V gene TRBV19; no firm D call. Germline CDR1 reads LNHDA; CDR2 reads SQIVND (reference sequence). The CDR3 spans 15 residues. V lost 5 bases and J 5 bases, leaving 18 bases between the germline ends. CDR3 in DNA: TGTGCCAGTAGTCATCCAAATCTGCGGCTGGAGACCCAGTACTTC. It encodes CASSHPNLRLETQYF.

This clone was observed a single time. The rearrangement joins TRBV6-6 to TRBJ2-3; D is undetermined. Per the germline V gene, CDR1 is MNHNY and CDR2 is SVGAGI (reference sequence). The length of the CDR3 is 15 residues. V shed 5 bases and J shed 3 bases, with 15 bases lying between them. Written as DNA, the CDR3 is TGTGCCAGCAGTCTTACCGACTCCCTGACAGATACGCAGTATTTT. Protein product: CASSLTDSLTDTQYF.

The gene calls are TRBV9 and TRBJ2-7, with 9 bases lining up with TRBD2. Per the germline V gene, CDR1 is SGDLS and CDR2 is YYNGEE. The V gene end was trimmed by 3 bases and the J gene end by 0 bases; junction bases not matched to a gene: 7. The CDR3 contains 16 residues. CDR3 residues: CASSAHGSGSSYEQYF. CDR3 DNA: TGTGCCAGCAGCGCCCATGGTAGCGGGAGCTCCTACGAGCAGTACTTC.

This clone was picked up a small number of times. This rearrangement joins TRBV7-9 to TRBJ2-7; TRBD2 might be the D (6 bases). CDR1 is SEHNR, CDR2 FQNEAQ, per germline (reference sequence). V was trimmed by 1 base and J by 4 bases, leaving 11 bases between them. CDR3 length equals 14 residues. The CDR3 reads CASSLGGDGYEQYF. In nucleotides, the CDR3 is TGTGCCAGCAGCTTAGGGGGGGATGGATACGAGCAGTACTTC.

V gene TRBV19 combines with J gene TRBJ2-3; TRBD2 matches at 8 bases. The CDR3 is 16 residues long. Germline CDR1 reads LNHDA; CDR2 reads SQIVND (reference sequence). J lost 3 bases, V lost 5 bases, and 10 bases had no gene match. CDR3 residues: CASSPQSGSWTDTQYF. The CDR3 nucleotides read TGTGCCAGTAGTCCACAGAGCGGGAGCTGGACAGATACGCAGTATTTT.

This clone was counted once. The V call is TRBV7-2, the J call TRBJ1-4; perhaps TRBD1 as D (5 bases). The germline V gene encodes CDR1 SGHTA and CDR2 FQGNSA. Trimming took off 5 bases at V and 5 bases at J, with 18 bases between the two ends. The CDR3 sequence is 16 residues long. The CDR3 region is CASSRTFLGGNEKLFF. CDR3 DNA: TGTGCCAGCAGCCGGACTTTCCTTGGGGGGAATGAAAAACTGTTTTTT.

V is TRBV7-2 and J is TRBJ2-7; D is perhaps TRBD2 (6 bases). CDR3 length equals 18 residues. V dropped 1 base and J dropped 2 bases, with 21 bases sitting between them. Germline V lookup: CDR1 SGHTA, CDR2 FQGNSA. CDR3: CASSLGYGGQAKPYEQYF. CDR3 in DNA: TGTGCCAGCAGCTTAGGGTACGGAGGGCAGGCCAAACCCTACGAGCAGTACTTC.

This clone was counted only a few times. V gene TRBV7-8 combines with J gene TRBJ2-7; weak D call: TRBD2 (5 bases). V was clipped by 8 bases and J by 2 bases, with 13 bases between them. There are 13 residues in the CDR3. Germline loops: CDR1 SGHVS, CDR2 FQNEAQ. The CDR3 spells CASSAEETYEQYF. The CDR3 DNA is TGTGCCAGCTCAGCGGAAGAGACCTACGAGCAGTACTTC.

This clone occurred a few times. The chain carries TRBV6-2 or TRBV6-3 and TRBJ1-2; TRBD1 agrees at 7 bases. J lost 6 bases, V lost 5 bases, and 6 bases had no gene match. Germline CDR1 MNHEY, CDR2 SVGEGT. The CDR3 is made up of 13 amino acids. The CDR3 DNA reads TGTGCCAGCAGTCGGGACAGCGCAGATGGCTACACCTTC. Translated: CASSRDSADGYTF.

The rearrangement joins TRBV28 to TRBJ1-4; weak D call: TRBD1 (5 bases). Germline V CDR1 and CDR2: MDHEN, SYDVKM. The CDR3 is made up of 16 amino acids. The V end lost 5 bases, the J end lost 0 bases, and 13 bases lay between the germline ends. The CDR3 DNA follows: TGTGCCAGCAGTATCCTCGCAGGGCCAACTAATGAAAAACTGTTTTTT. Translation gives CASSILAGPTNEKLFF.

The J gene is TRBJ1-5, the V gene TRBV12-3 or TRBV12-4; D ambiguous. Trimming left V 6 bases short and J 7 bases short, with 13 bases between. CDR3 length equals 13 residues. The CDR3 region has the DNA TGTGCCAGCAGGGAGGGTTACGGGCAGCCCCAGCATTTT. Amino acid sequence: CASREGYGQPQHF.

This chain joins TRBV2 and TRBJ2-7, with D possibly being TRBD2 (5 bases). Germline assignment: CDR1 SNHLY and CDR2 FYNNEI. The CDR3 is made up of 14 amino acids. V was pared by 6 bases and J by 5 bases, with 17 bases between. CDR3 bases: TGTGCCAGCAGGGTAACCCCTGTCGGGAACGAGCAGTACTTC. Its translation: CASRVTPVGNEQYF.

This clone was observed a single time. This chain uses TRBV7-9 with TRBJ1-1, with D possibly matching TRBD1 (5 bases). The CDR3 is 17 amino acids. V gave up 2 bases and J gave up 1 base, with 17 bases separating them. Germline values: CDR1 SEHNR, CDR2 FQNEAQ (reference sequence). CDR3 DNA sequence: TGTGCCAGCAGCTTATCTACGACAGCTTATAGGAACACTGAAGCTTTCTTT. This gives the protein CASSLSTTAYRNTEAFF.

The chain links TRBV7-2 to TRBJ2-5; the D gene is possibly TRBD2 (5 bases). Trimming removed 0 bases at V and 1 base at J, with 9 bases between. Germline V lookup: CDR1 SGHTA, CDR2 FQGNSA. There are 15 residues in the CDR3. CDR3 amino acids: CASSLAGVPQETQYF. CDR3 nucleotide sequence: TGTGCCAGCAGCTTAGCGGGAGTTCCCCAAGAGACCCAGTACTTC.

This chain joins TRBV6-5 and TRBJ1-1; 7 nucleotides align to TRBD1. With 6 bases clipped from V and 8 bases from J, the junction kept 9 bases outside the gene matches. CDR1 is MNHEY and CDR2 is SVGAGI in the germline V gene. CDR3 length: 13 residues. This chain's CDR3 is CASRPTGTVEAFF. The CDR3 nucleotides are TGTGCCAGCAGGCCCACTGGGACAGTCGAAGCTTTCTTT.